The next 21 T cell receptor beta chains were all read from a single sample in a study of cytomegalovirus exposure and HLA in healthy donors. PCR was performed using 60 Vbeta and 13 Jbeta primers. Here immunoSEQ multiplex PCR was the method, and the copy in TCRdb shows in-frame clones only, minus some. The data hold 200,000 to 250,000 clones, with just under 85% observed a single time. The sequencing input was PBMCs. Receptors were obtained from a woman between 35 and 50 years old in good health and CMV-seronegative.

The V call is TRBV6-1, the J call TRBJ2-7, with TRBD2 matching over 7 bases. The CDR3 has 18 residues. J gave up 4 bases and V 1 base, and 16 bases lay outside the gene matches. CDR1 and CDR2 from the germline V gene are MNHNS and SASEGT. As DNA, the CDR3 is TGTGCCAGCAGTGAAGGAACCCTTCAGGGAGGGTGGACGTACGAGCAGTACTTC. Its protein is CASSEGTLQGGWTYEQYF.

This chain uses TRBV2 with TRBJ2-1, with 7 bases fitting TRBD1. Germline V gene data show CDR1 as SNHLY and CDR2 as FYNNEI. This CDR3 is 13 amino acids long. V shed 6 bases and J 5 bases; nucleotides not matched to a gene: 4. The CDR3 DNA sequence: TGTGCCAGCAGGGGGACAGCCCACAATGAGCAGTTCTTC. Amino acid sequence: CASRGTAHNEQFF.

The rearrangement links TRBV27 to TRBJ2-2; tentatively, D is TRBD2 (6 bases). This CDR3 has 14 amino acids. Germline CDR1 MNHEY, CDR2 SMNVEV (reference sequence). Trimming pared 4 bases from V and 4 bases from J, leaving 10 bases between. The CDR3 bases are TGTGCCAGCAGTTCCCGGACTATCACCGGGGAGCTGTTTTTT. It translates to CASSSRTITGELFF.

The CDR3 loop is CASSLRTSAGLNSPLHF. The CDR3 nucleotides read TGTGCCAGCAGTTTGAGGACCTCTGCGGGTCTTAATTCACCCCTCCACTTT. This chain connects TRBV27 to TRBJ1-6, with D unresolved. Trimming removed 3 bases at V and 6 bases at J, with 18 bases between. Looked up from germline, CDR1 is MNHEY and CDR2 is SMNVEV (reference sequence). CDR3 length: 17 residues.

The chain is built from TRBV6-5 and TRBJ2-5; D gene uncertain. V was cut by 5 bases and J by 5 bases, with 15 bases left in between. CDR3 length: 14 residues. CDR1 and CDR2 (germline): MNHEY, SVGAGI. In nucleotides, the CDR3 is TGTGCCAGCAGTCCCCTTCCGAGAGAGGAGACCCAGTACTTC. Protein sequence: CASSPLPREETQYF.

The chain has TRBV27 and TRBJ1-5; D remains ambiguous. The CDR3 length is 15 residues. CDR1 is MNHEY, CDR2 SMNVEV, per germline (reference sequence). Between the trimmed V and J ends, which lost 0 bases and 6 bases, there was a span of 12 bases. CDR3 in DNA: TGTGCCAGCAGTTTATCAAACTACCCGAGTCAGCCCCAGCATTTT. As protein: CASSLSNYPSQPQHF.

With regard to this clone: The junction departs from germline at one end; a sequencing error may be responsible. V gene TRBV19 combines with J gene TRBJ1-5; tentative D call: TRBD1 (5 bases). Germline V gene lookup returns CDR1 LNHDA and CDR2 SQIVND (reference sequence). This CDR3 spans 14 amino acids. CDR3 sequence: CASRIAGYAQPQHF. CDR3 DNA: TGTGCCAGTAGGATAGCAGGGTATGCTCAGCCCCAGCATTTT.

The sample holds a few counts of this clone. V gene TRBV10-3 combines with J gene TRBJ1-4; 12 positions match TRBD1. V dropped 6 bases and J dropped 8; count of bases not matched to a gene: 4. The length of the CDR3 is 14 residues. Germline V lookup: CDR1 ENHRY, CDR2 SYGVKD. The CDR3 spells CAIRRDRGQEKLFF. In DNA form, the CDR3 reads TGTGCCATCAGACGGGACAGGGGGCAGGAAAAACTGTTTTTT.

This rearrangement joins TRBV9 to TRBJ1-2, with D hard to call. CDR1 SGDLS and CDR2 YYNGEE come from the germline V gene. This CDR3 spans 13 amino acids. V was cut by 3 bases and J by 5 bases, with 11 bases left in between. CDR3 in DNA: TGTGCCAGCAGCGGAGCAACGTCATATGGCTACACCTTC. This translates into CASSGATSYGYTF.

This rearrangement joins TRBV2 to TRBJ1-4; TRBD1 agrees at 9 bases. The CDR3 sequence is 14 residues long. The V gene end was trimmed by 8 bases and the J gene end by 8 bases; junction bases not matched to a gene: 9. CDR1 SNHLY and CDR2 FYNNEI come from the germline V gene. The CDR3 sequence is CASARTGEREKLFF. The CDR3, as DNA: TGTGCCAGCGCTCGGACAGGGGAGCGGGAAAAACTGTTTTTT.

The V call is TRBV9, the J call TRBJ1-3; TRBD1 is a possible D gene (5 bases). CDR1 is SGDLS, CDR2 YYNGEE, per germline. The V and J ends lost 0 bases and 4 bases respectively, with 11 bases between them. The CDR3 is 15 residues long. The CDR3 sequence: CASSVASGLGNTIYF. DNA of the CDR3: TGTGCCAGCAGCGTAGCTTCAGGGTTAGGAAACACCATATATTTT.

The rearrangement links TRBV5-1 to TRBJ1-4; TRBD1 might be the D (6 bases). Germline V gene lookup returns CDR1 SGHRS and CDR2 YFSETQ. V was cut by 4 bases and J by 2 bases, with 9 bases left in between. This CDR3 comprises 14 residues. The CDR3 loop reads CASSPRGTNEKLFF. In DNA form, the CDR3 reads TGCGCCAGCAGCCCAAGGGGGACTAATGAAAAACTGTTTTTT.

The chain carries TRBV5-5 and TRBJ2-2, with TRBD1 identical over 9 bases. Germline CDR1 and CDR2: SGHKS and YYEKEE (reference sequence). CDR3 size: 16 residues. The V and J ends lost 0 bases and 2 bases, in that order; junction bases with no gene match: 2. CDR3 residues: CASSLGTGANTGELFF. CDR3 in DNA: TGTGCCAGCAGCTTGGGGACAGGGGCAAACACCGGGGAGCTGTTTTTT.

The CDR3: CASSPYRQGASDTQYF. The CDR3 bases are TGTGCCAGCAGCCCCTACAGACAGGGGGCATCAGATACGCAGTATTTT. The chain links TRBV7-6 to TRBJ2-3, with 10 nucleotides matching TRBD1. Trimming cost V 5 bases and J 4 bases; bases outside gene matches: 9. From germline, CDR1 is SGHVS and CDR2 FNYEAQ. CDR3 length equals 16 residues.

The CDR3 here is CASTGTGTGYTF. Here the CDR3 DNA reads TGTGCCAGCACCGGGACAGGAACAGGCTACACCTTC. The V gene is TRBV5-6, the J gene TRBJ1-2; TRBD1 aligns across 8 bases. From germline, CDR1 is SGHDT and CDR2 YYEEEE. The CDR3 is 12 residues long. The V segment lost 6 bases and the J segment 8 bases; nucleotides outside the gene matches: 6.

As regards this clone: The germline gene is not matched at one end of the junction; a read error may be the cause. The rearrangement joins TRBV5-4 to TRBJ1-1, with 7 positions matching TRBD1. CDR3 length: 15 residues. CDR1 is SGHNT and CDR2 is YYREEE in the germline V gene (reference sequence). The CDR3 DNA reads TGCGCCAGCAGCCAAGGACAGGCGACGAACACTGAAGCTTTCTTT. As protein: CASSQGQATNTEAFF.

The chain uses TRBV27 and TRBJ1-2; D perhaps matches TRBD1 (5 bases). Germline lookup yields CDR1 MNHEY and CDR2 SMNVEV (reference sequence). V shed 6 bases and J shed 2 bases, with 28 bases lying between them. The CDR3 spans 19 residues. The CDR3 reads CASRRRRGGLGAPNYGYTF. Here the CDR3 DNA reads TGTGCCAGCAGACGCCGGAGGGGAGGCCTTGGGGCCCCAAACTATGGCTACACCTTC.

This chain uses TRBV6-5 with TRBJ2-1; D is perhaps TRBD2 (6 bases). The CDR3 runs 13 residues. V was shortened by 4 bases and J by 12 bases, with 16 bases between the two germline ends. Germline assignment: CDR1 MNHEY and CDR2 SVGAGI. CDR3 bases: TGTGCCAGCAGTTCCCGACTAGAGGGTAGGCAGTTCTTC. Amino acids: CASSSRLEGRQFF.

This chain uses TRBV10-3 with TRBJ1-1; 7 bases map to TRBD1. The V segment lost 6 bases and the J segment 2 bases; nucleotides outside the gene matches: 15. This CDR3 spans 17 amino acids. Germline V CDR1 and CDR2: ENHRY, SYGVKD. In nucleotides, the CDR3 is TGTGCCATCAGGAAAGTCGAGACAGGGAATGGCAACACTGAAGCTTTCTTT. Translated, it gives CAIRKVETGNGNTEAFF.

In its sample, this clone was seen once. The gene calls are TRBV27 and TRBJ2-3, with a tentative D call TRBD1 (5 bases). CDR1 and CDR2 from the germline V gene are MNHEY and SMNVEV (reference sequence). This CDR3 has 13 amino acids. V dropped 4 bases and J dropped 3 bases, with 8 bases sitting between them. DNA for the CDR3: TGTGCCAGCAGTTCCAGGGCTACAGATACGCAGTATTTT. It codes for CASSSRATDTQYF.

This chain connects TRBV14 to TRBJ1-6, with 8 bases matching TRBD1. Germline V gene data show CDR1 as SGHDN and CDR2 as FVKESK. There are 16 residues in the CDR3. V gave up 2 bases and J gave up 7 bases; unmatched junction bases: 7. The CDR3 DNA sequence: TGTGCCAGCAGCCAATACGGCAGGGGGCGAAATTCACCCCTCCACTTT. Amino acids: CASSQYGRGRNSPLHF.